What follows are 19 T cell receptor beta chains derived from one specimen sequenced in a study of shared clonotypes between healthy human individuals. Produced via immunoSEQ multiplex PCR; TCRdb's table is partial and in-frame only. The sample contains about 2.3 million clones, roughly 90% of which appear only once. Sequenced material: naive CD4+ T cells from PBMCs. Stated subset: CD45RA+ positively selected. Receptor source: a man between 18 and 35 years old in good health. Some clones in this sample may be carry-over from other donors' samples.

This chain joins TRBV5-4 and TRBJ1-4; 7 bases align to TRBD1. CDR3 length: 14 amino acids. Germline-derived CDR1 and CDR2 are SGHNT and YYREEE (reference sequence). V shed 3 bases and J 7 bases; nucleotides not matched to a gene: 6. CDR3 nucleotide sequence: TGTGCCAGCAGCTCCGGGACAGAACCTGAAAAACTGTTTTTT. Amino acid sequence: CASSSGTEPEKLFF.

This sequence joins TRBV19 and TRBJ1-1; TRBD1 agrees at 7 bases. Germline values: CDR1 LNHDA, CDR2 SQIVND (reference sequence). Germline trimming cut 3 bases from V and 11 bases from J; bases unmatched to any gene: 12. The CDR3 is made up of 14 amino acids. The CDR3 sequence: CASSIKAGGVGAFF. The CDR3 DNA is TGTGCCAGTAGTATTAAGGCAGGGGGTGTAGGCGCTTTCTTT.

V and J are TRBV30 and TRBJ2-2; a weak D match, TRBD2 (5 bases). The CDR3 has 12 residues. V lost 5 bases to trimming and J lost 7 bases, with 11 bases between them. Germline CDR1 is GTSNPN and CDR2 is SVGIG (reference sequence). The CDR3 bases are TGTGCCTGGTCCTCGGCGGGCGGGGAGCTGTTTTTT. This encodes CAWSSAGGELFF.

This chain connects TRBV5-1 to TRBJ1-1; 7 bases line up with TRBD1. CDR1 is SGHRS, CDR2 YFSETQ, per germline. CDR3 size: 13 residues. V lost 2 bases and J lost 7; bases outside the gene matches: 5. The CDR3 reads CASSFLGTDEAFF. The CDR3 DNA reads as TGCGCCAGCAGCTTTCTAGGGACAGATGAAGCTTTCTTT.

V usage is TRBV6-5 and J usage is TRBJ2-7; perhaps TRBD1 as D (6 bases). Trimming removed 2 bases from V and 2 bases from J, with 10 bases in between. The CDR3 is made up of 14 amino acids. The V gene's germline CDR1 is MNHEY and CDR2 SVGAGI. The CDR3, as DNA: TGTGCCAGCAGTTACACAGGGACCACCTACGAGCAGTACTTC. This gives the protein CASSYTGTTYEQYF.

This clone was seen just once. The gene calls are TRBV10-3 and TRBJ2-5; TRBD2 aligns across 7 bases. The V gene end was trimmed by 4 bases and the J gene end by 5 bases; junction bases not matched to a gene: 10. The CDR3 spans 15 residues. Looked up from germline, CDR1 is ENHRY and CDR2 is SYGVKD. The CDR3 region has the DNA TGTGCCATCAGTGGGGGAAAAACTAGCGAGGAGACCCAGTACTTC. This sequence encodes CAISGGKTSEETQYF.

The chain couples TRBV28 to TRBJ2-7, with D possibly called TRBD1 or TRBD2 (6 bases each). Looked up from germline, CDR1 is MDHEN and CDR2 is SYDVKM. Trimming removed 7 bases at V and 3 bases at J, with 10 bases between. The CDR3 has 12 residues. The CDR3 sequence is CASKGGRYEQYF. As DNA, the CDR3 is TGTGCCAGCAAGGGGGGTCGCTACGAGCAGTACTTC. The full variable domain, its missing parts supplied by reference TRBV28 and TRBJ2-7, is DVKVTQSSRYLVKRTGEKVFLECVQDMDHENMFWYRQDPGLGLRLIYFSYDVKMKEKGDIPEGYSVSREKKERFSLILESASTNQTSMYLCASKGGRYEQYFGPGTRLTVT.

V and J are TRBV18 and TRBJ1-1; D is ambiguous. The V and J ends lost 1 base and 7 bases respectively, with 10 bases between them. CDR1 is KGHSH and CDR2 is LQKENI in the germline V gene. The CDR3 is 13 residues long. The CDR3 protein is CASSPQGWDEAFF. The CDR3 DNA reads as TGTGCCAGCTCACCACAGGGATGGGATGAAGCTTTCTTT.

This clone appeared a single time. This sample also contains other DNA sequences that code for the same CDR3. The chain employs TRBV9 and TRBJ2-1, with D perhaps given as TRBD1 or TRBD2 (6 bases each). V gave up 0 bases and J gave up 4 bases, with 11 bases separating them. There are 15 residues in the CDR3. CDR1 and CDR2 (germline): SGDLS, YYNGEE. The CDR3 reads CASSVAGAGYNEQFF. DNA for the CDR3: TGTGCCAGCAGCGTAGCGGGGGCCGGGTACAATGAGCAGTTCTTC.

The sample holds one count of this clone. The CDR3 spells CASTPNTEAFF. The CDR3 DNA is TGTGCCAGCACCCCCAACACTGAAGCTTTCTTT. This chain joins TRBV28 and TRBJ1-1; D unresolved. Trimming left V 7 bases short and J 2 bases short, with 5 bases between. Per germline, CDR1 MDHEN and CDR2 SYDVKM. CDR3 length: 11 residues.

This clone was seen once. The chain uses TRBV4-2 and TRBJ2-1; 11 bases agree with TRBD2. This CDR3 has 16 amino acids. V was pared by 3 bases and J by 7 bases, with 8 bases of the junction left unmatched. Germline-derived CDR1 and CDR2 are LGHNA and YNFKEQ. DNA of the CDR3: TGTGCCAGCAGCCAGGGATTAGCGGGAGGGATAAATGAGCAGTTCTTC. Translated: CASSQGLAGGINEQFF.

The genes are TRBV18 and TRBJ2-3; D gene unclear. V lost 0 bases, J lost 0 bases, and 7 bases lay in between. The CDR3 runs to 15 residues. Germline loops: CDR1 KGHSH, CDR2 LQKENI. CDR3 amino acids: CASSPPTVSTDTQYF. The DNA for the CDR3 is TGTGCCAGCTCACCACCGACGGTTAGCACAGATACGCAGTATTTT.

CDR3 protein: CASGGQGLAKNIQYF. CDR3 sequence (DNA): TGTGCCAGCGGGGGACAGGGCCTAGCCAAAAACATTCAGTACTTC. The chain combines TRBV6-6 with TRBJ2-4, with 9 bases matching TRBD1. The germline CDR1 and CDR2 sequences are MNHNY and SVGAGI (reference sequence). V lost 8 bases to trimming and J lost 0 bases; unmatched junction nucleotides: 5. The CDR3 covers 15 residues.

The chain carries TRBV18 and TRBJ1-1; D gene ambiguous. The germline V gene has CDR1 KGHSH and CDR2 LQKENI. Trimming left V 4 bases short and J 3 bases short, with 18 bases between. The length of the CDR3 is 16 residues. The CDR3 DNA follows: TGTGCCAGCTCACGCCCGACAAACTTGATGGACACTGAAGCTTTCTTT. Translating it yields CASSRPTNLMDTEAFF.

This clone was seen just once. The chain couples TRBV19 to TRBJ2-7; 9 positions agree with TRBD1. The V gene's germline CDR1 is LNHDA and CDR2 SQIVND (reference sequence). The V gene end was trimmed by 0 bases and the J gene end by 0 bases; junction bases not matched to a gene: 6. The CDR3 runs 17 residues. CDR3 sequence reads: CASSIDPGTGISYEQYF. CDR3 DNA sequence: TGTGCCAGTAGTATAGACCCCGGGACAGGGATCTCCTACGAGCAGTACTTC.

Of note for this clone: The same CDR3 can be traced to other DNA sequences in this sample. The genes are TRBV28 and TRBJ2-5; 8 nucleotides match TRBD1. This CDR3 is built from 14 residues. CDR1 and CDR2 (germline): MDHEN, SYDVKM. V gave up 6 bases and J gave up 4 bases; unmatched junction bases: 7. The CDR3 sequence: CASSLDRGRETQYF. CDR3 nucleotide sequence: TGTGCCAGCAGCCTAGACAGGGGAAGAGAGACCCAGTACTTC.

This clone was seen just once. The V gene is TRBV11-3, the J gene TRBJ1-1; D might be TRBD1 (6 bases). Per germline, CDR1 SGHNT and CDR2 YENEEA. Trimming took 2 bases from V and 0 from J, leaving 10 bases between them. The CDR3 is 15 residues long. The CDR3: CASSLTGGMNTEAFF. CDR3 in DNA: TGTGCCAGCAGCTTAACGGGGGGCATGAACACTGAAGCTTTCTTT.

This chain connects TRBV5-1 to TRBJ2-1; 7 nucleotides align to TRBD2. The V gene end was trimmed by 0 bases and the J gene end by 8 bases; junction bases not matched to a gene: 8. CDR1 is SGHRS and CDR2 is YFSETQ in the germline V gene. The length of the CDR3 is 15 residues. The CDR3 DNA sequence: TGCGCCAGCAGCTTGGCGGGAGGAGGGGAACATGAGCAGTTCTTC. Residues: CASSLAGGGEHEQFF.

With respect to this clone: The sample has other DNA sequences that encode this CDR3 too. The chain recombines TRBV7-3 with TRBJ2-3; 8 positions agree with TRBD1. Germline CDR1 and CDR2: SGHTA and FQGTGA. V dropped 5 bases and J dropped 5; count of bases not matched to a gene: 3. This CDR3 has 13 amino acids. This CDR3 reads CASSRQGKDTQYF. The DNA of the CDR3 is TGTGCCAGCAGCCGACAGGGGAAAGATACGCAGTATTTT.